Shown below are 29 T cell receptor beta chains from a single sample sequenced in a study of CD8 T cells in ankylosing spondylitis. TCRdb recomputed calls from the 5' RACE reads with MiXCR, one row per CDR3 protein. The sample lists about 360,000 distinct CDR3 sequences, 20% occurring once. Sequenced: blood, either unsorted or a sorted T cell fraction (not recorded which). The receptor set was obtained from a male donor with ankylosing spondylitis or in good health (not recorded which).

Ten or more counts support this clonotype. The chain joins TRBV29-1 to TRBJ2-5; D ambiguous. Germline loops: CDR1 SQVTM, CDR2 ANQGSEA. The CDR3 is 13 amino acids. The germline V and J ends were trimmed by 0 bases and 2 bases, with 7 bases remaining between them. Written as DNA, the CDR3 is TGCAGCGTTGAAGAGGTGAATCAAGAGACCCAGTACTTC. Its translation: CSVEEVNQETQYF.

This clonotype was detected a few times. The rearrangement joins TRBV12-3 or TRBV12-4 to TRBJ1-1; a weak D match, TRBD1 (5 bases). The CDR3 contains 13 residues. The ends were cut back, 7 bases at V and 5 bases at J, with 14 bases in the middle. The CDR3 here is CASIQGEGTEAFF. The CDR3 coding sequence is TGTGCCAGCATTCAGGGTGAGGGTACTGAAGCTTTCTTT.

The chain carries TRBV12-3 or TRBV12-4 and TRBJ2-7; D may match TRBD1 or TRBD2 (5 bases each). The CDR3 spans 14 residues. Between the trimmed V and J ends, which lost 1 base and 5 bases, there was a span of 12 bases. The CDR3 nucleotides read TGTGCCAGCAGTTTAGGGGAGAGGGGAGACGAGCAGTACTTC. Translating it yields CASSLGERGDEQYF.

This chain uses TRBV4-2 with TRBJ2-2, with 12 bases aligning to TRBD2. CDR1 and CDR2 from the germline V gene are LGHNA and YNFKEQ. This CDR3 region has 18 residues. With 5 bases clipped from V and 2 bases from J, the junction kept 9 bases outside the gene matches. The CDR3 sequence is CASSSRLAGVRNTGELFF. CDR3 bases: TGTGCCAGCAGCTCCAGACTAGCGGGGGTTCGAAACACCGGGGAGCTGTTTTTT.

The chain links TRBV5-1 to TRBJ2-4; D gene ambiguous. This CDR3 region has 14 residues. With 4 bases removed from V and 8 bases from J, the gap between germline ends came to 16 bases. Germline CDR1 reads SGHRS; CDR2 reads YFSETQ. CDR3 protein: CASSPPVSGDIQYF. DNA for the CDR3: TGCGCCAGCAGCCCACCGGTGTCTGGGGACATTCAGTACTTC.

V and J are TRBV20-1 and TRBJ2-3, with TRBD2 identical over 7 bases. The CDR3 extends over 17 amino acids. V trimming: 0 bases; J trimming: 2 bases; junction bases outside the gene matches: 11. Germline V CDR1 and CDR2: DFQATT, SNEGSKA (reference sequence). CDR3 sequence reads: CSARDLGGGAFTDTQYF. In DNA form, the CDR3 reads TGCAGTGCTAGAGATCTAGGCGGGGGTGCCTTCACAGATACGCAGTATTTT.

This chain connects TRBV12-3 or TRBV12-4 to TRBJ2-3, with 7 bases aligning to TRBD1. CDR3 length: 13 residues. The J segment lost 6 bases and the V segment lost 3 bases, leaving 3 bases of the junction unmatched. This chain's CDR3 is CASSLRQGDTQYF. As DNA, the CDR3 is TGTGCCAGCAGTTTGAGACAGGGCGATACGCAGTATTTT.

The CDR3 spells CSDQGRDKHGYTF. The CDR3, as DNA: TGCAGTGATCAAGGGCGGGACAAACATGGCTACACCTTC. The J gene is TRBJ1-2, the V gene TRBV20-1; TRBD1 might be the D (6 bases). V lost 7 bases, J lost 6 bases, and 18 bases lay in between. CDR3 size: 13 residues. Germline V lookup: CDR1 DFQATT, CDR2 SNEGSKA (reference sequence).

This clonotype was observed a handful of times. This chain links TRBV6-1 with TRBJ1-5, with TRBD1 matching over 8 bases. The V and J ends lost 5 bases and 3 bases, in that order; junction bases with no gene match: 6. The CDR3 is 15 residues long. Germline loops: CDR1 MNHNS, CDR2 SASEGT. The CDR3 loop is CASSPRQGNNQPQHF. In DNA form, the CDR3 reads TGTGCCAGCAGTCCCCGACAGGGGAACAATCAGCCCCAGCATTTT.

This sequence joins TRBV7-2 and TRBJ2-4; possibly TRBD2 for D (5 bases). The CDR3 runs to 17 residues. V was clipped by 4 bases and J by 0 bases, with 16 bases between them. CDR1 is SGHTA and CDR2 is FQGNSA in the germline V gene. CDR3 loop: CASSSSWGVRAKNIQYF. The CDR3 nucleotides read TGTGCCAGCAGCTCCTCCTGGGGAGTTAGAGCCAAAAACATTCAGTACTTC.

This clonotype was seen many times. The rearrangement links TRBV11-2 to TRBJ2-2; unclear D gene. This CDR3 is 16 amino acids long. Per the germline V gene, CDR1 is SGHAT and CDR2 is FQNNGV. Trimming cost V 6 bases and J 3 bases, with 17 bases left between them. The DNA for the CDR3 is TGTGCCAGCAGATTCTTCCTTTCTAAGGACACCGGGGAGCTGTTTTTT. This codes for CASRFFLSKDTGELFF.

The chain links TRBV5-1 to TRBJ2-6, with D perhaps TRBD2 (6 bases). Germline-derived CDR1 and CDR2 are SGHRS and YFSETQ. V was clipped by 4 bases and J by 0 bases, with 17 bases between them. This CDR3 spans 18 amino acids. CDR3 protein: CASSPRWGGRSGANVLTF. DNA for the CDR3: TGCGCCAGCAGCCCGAGGTGGGGAGGCCGCTCTGGGGCCAACGTCCTGACTTTC.

The rearrangement joins TRBV28 to TRBJ2-7, with D perhaps TRBD2 (5 bases). V dropped 3 bases and J dropped 0 bases, with 9 bases sitting between them. CDR3 length equals 14 residues. Germline CDR1 reads MDHEN; CDR2 reads SYDVKM. The CDR3 protein is CASSFRGRSYEQYF. The CDR3 DNA reads TGTGCCAGCAGTTTTCGCGGGCGCTCCTACGAGCAGTACTTC.

This chain joins TRBV14 and TRBJ2-7; a possible D gene is TRBD1 (6 bases). V dropped 0 bases and J dropped 4 bases, with 10 bases sitting between them. The CDR3 loop spans 14 amino acids. CDR1 is SGHDN and CDR2 is FVKESK in the germline V gene. The CDR3 reads CASSQDDRPYEQYF. The DNA of the CDR3 is TGTGCCAGCAGCCAAGACGACAGGCCATACGAGCAGTACTTC.

The chain couples TRBV10-3 to TRBJ2-1; no clear D gene. The V and J ends lost 2 bases and 4 bases respectively, with 21 bases between them. The germline V gene has CDR1 ENHRY and CDR2 SYGVKD. The CDR3 is made up of 18 amino acids. The CDR3 sequence is CAISEPPGLAHGYNEQFF. CDR3 in DNA: TGTGCCATCAGTGAGCCACCGGGCCTTGCCCACGGTTACAATGAGCAGTTCTTC.

The chain joins TRBV12-3 or TRBV12-4 to TRBJ2-2; D unresolved. Deletions cut 0 bases from V and 1 base from J, with 9 bases between. This CDR3 is 16 amino acids long. DNA for the CDR3: TGTGCCAGCAGTTTAGCGGTAGGAGTGAACACCGGGGAGCTGTTTTTT. This codes for CASSLAVGVNTGELFF.

V gene TRBV11-3 combines with J gene TRBJ2-2; D possibly corresponds to TRBD2 (6 bases). V was shortened by 5 bases and J by 6 bases, with 13 bases between the two germline ends. CDR1 is SGHNT, CDR2 YENEEA, per germline. CDR3 length equals 14 residues. DNA of the CDR3: TGTGCCAGCAGCCCGACGGAGGGAGCCGGGGAGCTGTTTTTT. Protein sequence: CASSPTEGAGELFF.

The rearrangement links TRBV9 to TRBJ2-7; 8 bases map to TRBD2. Trimming removed 3 bases from V and 7 bases from J; junction bases left unmatched: 12. Germline loops: CDR1 SGDLS, CDR2 YYNGEE. The CDR3 is 15 amino acids. DNA of the CDR3: TGTGCCAGCAGCGGGGCCGGGGGGGCGGAGGAAGAGCAGTACTTC. Encoded protein: CASSGAGGAEEEQYF. Using reference TRBV9 and TRBJ2-7 for the parts outside the CDR3, the full variable domain is DSGVTQTPKHLITATGQRVTLRCSPRSGDLSVYWYQQSLDQGLQFLIQYYNGEERAKGNILERFSAQQFPDLHSELNLSSLELGDSALYFCASSGAGGAEEEQYFGPGTRLTVT.

In its sample, this clonotype was seen many times. This chain connects TRBV5-6 to TRBJ1-1; D unresolved. Germline V lookup: CDR1 SGHDT, CDR2 YYEEEE. CDR3 size: 13 residues. V was cut by 2 bases and J by 1 base, with 6 bases left in between. The CDR3 region has the DNA TGTGCCAGCAGCTTTGTTCAGAACACTGAAGCTTTCTTT. Its protein product is CASSFVQNTEAFF.

The table lists this clonotype with many counts. This chain uses TRBV25-1 with TRBJ2-3; D tentatively reads TRBD1 or TRBD2 (5 bases each). The CDR3 spans 14 residues. The germline gives CDR1 MGHDK, CDR2 SYGVNS. The V end lost 8 bases, the J end lost 1 base, and 13 bases lay between the germline ends. The CDR3 region has the DNA TGTGCCAGCGGAACCGGGGCCGGCACAGATACGCAGTATTTT. It specifies CASGTGAGTDTQYF.

The rearrangement joins TRBV27 to TRBJ2-7; TRBD2 agrees at 7 bases. The CDR3 has 15 residues. Germline V gene sequence: CDR1 MNHEY, CDR2 SMNVEV (reference sequence). With V trimmed by 0 bases and J by 5 bases, 7 bases remained unmatched. CDR3: CASSLSRLADHEQYF. CDR3 coding DNA: TGTGCCAGCAGTTTATCCCGTCTAGCGGACCACGAGCAGTACTTC.

The chain employs TRBV7-8 and TRBJ2-1; D tentatively fits TRBD1 or TRBD2 (5 bases each). This CDR3 contains 15 residues. V was clipped by 5 bases and J by 4 bases, with 15 bases between them. Germline CDR1 reads SGHVS; CDR2 reads FQNEAQ. The CDR3 nucleotides read TGTGCCAGCAGCCCACACCCCGGGACGTACAATGAGCAGTTCTTC. Amino acid sequence: CASSPHPGTYNEQFF.

This clonotype has only a few counts. The J gene is TRBJ2-2, the V gene TRBV7-9; 7 bases map to TRBD1. CDR1 and CDR2 (germline): SEHNR, FQNEAQ (reference sequence). V lost 3 bases, J lost 3 bases, and 4 bases stayed unmatched. The CDR3 spans 15 residues. CDR3 in amino acids: CASSFGTDYTGELFF. In DNA form, the CDR3 reads TGTGCCAGCAGCTTCGGGACAGATTACACCGGGGAGCTGTTTTTT.

This clonotype was observed a few times. V gene TRBV20-1 combines with J gene TRBJ2-5; 13 nucleotides match TRBD2. Looked up from germline, CDR1 is DFQATT and CDR2 is SNEGSKA (reference sequence). Unmatched junction bases numbered 14, after V lost 5 bases and J lost 5 bases. The CDR3 runs to 17 residues. CDR3 region: CSAPAGLAGAFGETQYF. CDR3 nucleotide sequence: TGCAGTGCTCCCGCCGGACTAGCGGGGGCCTTCGGGGAGACCCAGTACTTC.

This clonotype turned up a few times. This chain connects TRBV12-3 or TRBV12-4 to TRBJ2-5; 9 bases match TRBD2. Losses at the gene ends were 2 bases for V and 1 base for J; bases not matched to a gene: 5. This CDR3 spans 16 amino acids. CDR3 in amino acids: CASSLPAGGFQETQYF. CDR3 nucleotide sequence: TGTGCCAGCAGTTTACCAGCGGGGGGCTTCCAAGAGACCCAGTACTTC.

Ten or more counts support this clonotype. This rearrangement joins TRBV10-3 to TRBJ2-7; 9 bases match TRBD2. Trimming took 0 bases from V and 7 from J; bases not matched to a gene: 16. CDR3 length: 18 residues. Germline CDR1 and CDR2: ENHRY and SYGVKD. In DNA form, the CDR3 reads TGTGCCATCAGTGAGTCTAGGCTAGCGGGGAGCCCTTCGGAGGAGCAGTACTTC. The encoded protein is CAISESRLAGSPSEEQYF.

This clonotype has ten or more counts. The chain has TRBV2 and TRBJ2-7; D not certain. CDR3 length equals 12 residues. V shed 0 bases and J shed 4 bases, with 4 bases lying between them. Germline V gene data show CDR1 as SNHLY and CDR2 as FYNNEI. CDR3 DNA: TGTGCCAGCAGTGAAGCAGGATACGAGCAGTACTTC. Its protein is CASSEAGYEQYF.

This sequence joins TRBV6-5 and TRBJ2-2, with D unresolved. Trimming shortened V by 2 bases and J by 6 bases, and 16 bases separated the two germline ends. The length of the CDR3 is 16 residues. Germline loops: CDR1 MNHEY, CDR2 SVGAGI. The CDR3 loop is CASSYGIEPVAGELFF. CDR3 bases: TGTGCCAGCAGTTACGGTATTGAGCCAGTCGCCGGGGAGCTGTTTTTT.

This clonotype was observed a handful of times. The chain joins TRBV5-1 to TRBJ2-7; the D gene is possibly TRBD2 (6 bases). The length of the CDR3 is 14 residues. CDR1 and CDR2 from the germline V gene are SGHRS and YFSETQ. V was pared by 4 bases and J by 2 bases, with 13 bases between. The CDR3, as DNA: TGCGCCAGCAGCAGCCGGGAGAGACCCTACGAGCAGTACTTC. Its translation: CASSSRERPYEQYF.